This entry describes one T cell receptor (beta chain). Its antigen is as yet unknown. The data derive from a study of cytomegalovirus exposure and HLA in healthy donors. The CDR3 is made up of 16 amino acids. Trimming at V came to 4 bases and at J to 4 bases, leaving 6 bases not matched to a gene. Germline-derived CDR1 and CDR2 are SEHNR and FQNEAQ (reference sequence). Study-level results: Associated with HLA alleles at 0.05 false discovery rate in a later analysis were some 18,000 TCR beta sequences.

The PCR employed 60 Vbeta primers together with 13 Jbeta primers. Profiled with immunoSEQ multiplex PCR; TCRdb holds only in-frame clones, not every one. The profile shows some 160,000 clones, roughly 80% of them singletons. The TCR originated in a man between 18 and 29 years old in good health and CMV-seronegative. Sequencing was performed on PBMCs. The chain uses TRBV7-9 and TRBJ2-2; 10 bases match TRBD2. The CDR3 loop reads CASSSLAGGITGELFF. CDR3 nucleotides: TGTGCCAGCAGCTCCTTAGCGGGAGGAATCACCGGGGAGCTGTTTTTT.